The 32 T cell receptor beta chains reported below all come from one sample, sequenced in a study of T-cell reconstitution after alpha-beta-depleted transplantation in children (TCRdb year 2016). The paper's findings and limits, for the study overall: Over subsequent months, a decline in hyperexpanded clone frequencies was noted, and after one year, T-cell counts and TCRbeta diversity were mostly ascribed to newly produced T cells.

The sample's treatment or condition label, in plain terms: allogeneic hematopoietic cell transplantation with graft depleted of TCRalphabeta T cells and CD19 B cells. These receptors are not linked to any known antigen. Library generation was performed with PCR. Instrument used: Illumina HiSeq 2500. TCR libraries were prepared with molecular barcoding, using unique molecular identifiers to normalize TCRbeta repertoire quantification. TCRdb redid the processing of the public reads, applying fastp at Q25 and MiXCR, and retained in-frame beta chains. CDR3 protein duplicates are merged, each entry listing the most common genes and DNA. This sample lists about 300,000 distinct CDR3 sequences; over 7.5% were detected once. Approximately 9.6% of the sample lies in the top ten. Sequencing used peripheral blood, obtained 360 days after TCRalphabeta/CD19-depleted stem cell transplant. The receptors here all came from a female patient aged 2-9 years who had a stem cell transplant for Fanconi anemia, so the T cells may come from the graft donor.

Here the CDR3 DNA reads TGTGCCAGCTCACCACCGGGGTACACTGAAGCTTTCTTT. It is translated as CASSPPGYTEAFF. The chain carries TRBV18 and TRBJ1-1, with D uncertain. This CDR3 is built from 13 residues. V was clipped by 0 bases and J by 3 bases, with 5 bases between them. CDR1 is KGHSH, CDR2 LQKENI, per germline.

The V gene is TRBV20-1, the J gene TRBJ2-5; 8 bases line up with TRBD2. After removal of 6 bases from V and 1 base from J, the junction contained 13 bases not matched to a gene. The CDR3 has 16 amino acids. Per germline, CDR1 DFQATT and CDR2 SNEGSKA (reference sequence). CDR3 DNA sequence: TGCAGTGCCCCCCTATTGGGACTAGGGGTCCAAGAGACCCAGTACTTC. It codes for CSAPLLGLGVQETQYF.

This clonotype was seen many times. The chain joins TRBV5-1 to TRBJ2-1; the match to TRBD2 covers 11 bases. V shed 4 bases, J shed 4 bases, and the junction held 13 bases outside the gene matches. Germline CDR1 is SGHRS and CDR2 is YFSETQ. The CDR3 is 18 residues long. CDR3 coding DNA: TGCGCCAGCAGCCTTTTCCCTCCGACTAGCGGGGTTTACAATGAGCAGTTCTTC. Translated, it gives CASSLFPPTSGVYNEQFF. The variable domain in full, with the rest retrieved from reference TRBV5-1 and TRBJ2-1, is KAGVTQTPRYLIKTRGQQVTLSCSPISGHRSVSWYQQTPGQGLQFLFEYFSETQRNKGNFPGRFSGRQFSNSRSEMNVSTLELGDSALYLCASSLFPPTSGVYNEQFFGPGTRLTVL.

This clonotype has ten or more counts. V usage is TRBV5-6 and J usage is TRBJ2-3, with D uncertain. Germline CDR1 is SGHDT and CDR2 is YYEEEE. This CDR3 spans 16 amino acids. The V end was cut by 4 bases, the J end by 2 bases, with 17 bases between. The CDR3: CASSDSRIHSTDTQYF. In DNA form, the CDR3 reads TGTGCCAGCAGCGATTCGAGGATTCACTCCACAGATACGCAGTATTTT.

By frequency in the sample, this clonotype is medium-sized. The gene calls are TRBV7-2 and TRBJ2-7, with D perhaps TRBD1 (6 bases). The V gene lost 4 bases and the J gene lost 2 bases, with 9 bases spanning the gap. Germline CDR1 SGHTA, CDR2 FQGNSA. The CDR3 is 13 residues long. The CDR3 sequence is CASSSGQPYEQYF. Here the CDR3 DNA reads TGTGCCAGCAGCTCTGGACAGCCCTACGAGCAGTACTTC. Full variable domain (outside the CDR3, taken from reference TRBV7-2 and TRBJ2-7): GAGVSQSPSNKVTEKGKDVELRCDPISGHTALYWYRQSLGQGLEFLIYFQGNSAPDKSGLPSDRFSAERTGGSVSTLTIQRTQQEDSAVYLCASSSGQPYEQYFGPGTRLTVT.

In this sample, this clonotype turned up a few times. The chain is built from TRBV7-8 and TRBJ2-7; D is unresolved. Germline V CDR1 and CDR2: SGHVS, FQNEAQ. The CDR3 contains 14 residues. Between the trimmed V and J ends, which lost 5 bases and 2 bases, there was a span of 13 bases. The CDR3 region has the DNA TGTGCCAGCAGCGAGGTGCCTGAGGCCTACGAGCAGTACGTC. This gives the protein CASSEVPEAYEQYV.

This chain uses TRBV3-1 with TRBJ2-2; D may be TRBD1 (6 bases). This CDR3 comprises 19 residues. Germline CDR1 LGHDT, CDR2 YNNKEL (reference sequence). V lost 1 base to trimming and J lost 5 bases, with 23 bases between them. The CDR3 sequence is CASSQAKAVGTKRTGELFF. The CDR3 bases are TGTGCCAGCAGCCAAGCCAAAGCAGTTGGGACAAAGAGAACCGGGGAGCTGTTTTTT.

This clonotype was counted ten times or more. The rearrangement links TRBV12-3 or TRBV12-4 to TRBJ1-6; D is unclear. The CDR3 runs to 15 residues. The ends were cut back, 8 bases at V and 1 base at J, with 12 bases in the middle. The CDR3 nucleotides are TGTGCCAGCGCTGCTGAGCAATCCTATAATTCACCCCTCCACTTT. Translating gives CASAAEQSYNSPLHF.

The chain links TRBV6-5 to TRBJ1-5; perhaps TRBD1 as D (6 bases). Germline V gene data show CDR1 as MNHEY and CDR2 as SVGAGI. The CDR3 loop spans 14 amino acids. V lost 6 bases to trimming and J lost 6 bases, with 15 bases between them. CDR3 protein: CASRSTGMGQPQHF. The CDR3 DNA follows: TGTGCCAGCAGATCAACAGGGATGGGTCAGCCCCAGCATTTT.

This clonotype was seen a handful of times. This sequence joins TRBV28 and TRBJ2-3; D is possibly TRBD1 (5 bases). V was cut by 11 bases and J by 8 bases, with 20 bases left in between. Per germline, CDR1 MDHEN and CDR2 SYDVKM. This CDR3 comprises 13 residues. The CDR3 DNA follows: TGTGCCGGGTCAGGGCGGCCGGGCGGTACGCAGTATTTT. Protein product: CAGSGRPGGTQYF.

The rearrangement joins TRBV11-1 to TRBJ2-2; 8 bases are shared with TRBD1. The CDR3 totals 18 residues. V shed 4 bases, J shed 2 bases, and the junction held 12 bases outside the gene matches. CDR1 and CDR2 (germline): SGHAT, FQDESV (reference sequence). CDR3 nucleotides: TGTGCCAGCAGCTCCCCACCCTGGGGACAGGACAACACCGGGGAGCTGTTTTTT. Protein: CASSSPPWGQDNTGELFF.

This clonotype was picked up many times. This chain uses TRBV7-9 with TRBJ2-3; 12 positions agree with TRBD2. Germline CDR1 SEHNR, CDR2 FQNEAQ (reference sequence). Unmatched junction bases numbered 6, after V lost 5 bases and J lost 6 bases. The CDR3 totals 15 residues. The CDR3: CASSPGGLAGDTQYF. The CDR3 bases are TGTGCCAGCAGCCCTGGGGGACTAGCGGGTGATACGCAGTATTTT.

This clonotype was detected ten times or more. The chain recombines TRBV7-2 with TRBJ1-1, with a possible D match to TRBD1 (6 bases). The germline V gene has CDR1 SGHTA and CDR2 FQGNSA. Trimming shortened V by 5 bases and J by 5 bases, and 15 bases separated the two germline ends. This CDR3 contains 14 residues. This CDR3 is CASSLSFRGTEAFF. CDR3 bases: TGTGCCAGCAGCCTAAGCTTTAGGGGGACTGAAGCTTTCTTT. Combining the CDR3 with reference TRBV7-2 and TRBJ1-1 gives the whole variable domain GAGVSQSPSNKVTEKGKDVELRCDPISGHTALYWYRQSLGQGLEFLIYFQGNSAPDKSGLPSDRFSAERTGGSVSTLTIQRTQQEDSAVYLCASSLSFRGTEAFFGQGTRLTVV.

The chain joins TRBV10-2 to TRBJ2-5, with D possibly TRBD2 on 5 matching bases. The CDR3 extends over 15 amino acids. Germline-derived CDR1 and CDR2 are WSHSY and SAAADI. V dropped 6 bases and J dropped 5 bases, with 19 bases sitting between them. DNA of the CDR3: TGCGCCAGCAGAGCGCGGGCCTACCCCGATGAGACCCAGTACTTC. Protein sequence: CASRARAYPDETQYF.

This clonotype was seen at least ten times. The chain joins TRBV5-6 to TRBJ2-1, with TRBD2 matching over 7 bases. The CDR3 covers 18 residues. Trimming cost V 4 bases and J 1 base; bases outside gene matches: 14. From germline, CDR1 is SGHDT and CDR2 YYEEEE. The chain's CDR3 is CASSRTPGLPKSYNEQFF. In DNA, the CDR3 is TGTGCCAGCAGCCGTACACCGGGACTACCCAAGTCCTACAATGAGCAGTTCTTC.

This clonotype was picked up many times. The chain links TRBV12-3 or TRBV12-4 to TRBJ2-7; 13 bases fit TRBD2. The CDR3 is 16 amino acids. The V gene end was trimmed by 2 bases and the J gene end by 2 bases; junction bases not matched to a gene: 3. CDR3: CASSLPGTSGTYEQYF. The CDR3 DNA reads TGTGCCAGCAGTTTACCGGGGACTAGCGGGACCTACGAGCAGTACTTC.

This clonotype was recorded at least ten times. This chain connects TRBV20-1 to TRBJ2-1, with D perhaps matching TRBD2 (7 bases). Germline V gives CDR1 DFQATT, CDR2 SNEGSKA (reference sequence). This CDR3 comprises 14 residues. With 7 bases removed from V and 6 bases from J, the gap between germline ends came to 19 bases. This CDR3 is CSGGGPGTLNEQFF. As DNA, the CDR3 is TGCAGTGGGGGGGGGCCTGGCACCCTCAATGAGCAGTTCTTC.

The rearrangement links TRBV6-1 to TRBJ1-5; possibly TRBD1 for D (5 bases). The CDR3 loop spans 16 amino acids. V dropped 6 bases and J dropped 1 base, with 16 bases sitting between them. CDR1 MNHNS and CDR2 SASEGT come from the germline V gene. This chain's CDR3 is CASSDLTGGSNQPQHF. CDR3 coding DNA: TGTGCCAGCAGCGATCTAACGGGGGGGAGCAATCAGCCCCAGCATTTT.

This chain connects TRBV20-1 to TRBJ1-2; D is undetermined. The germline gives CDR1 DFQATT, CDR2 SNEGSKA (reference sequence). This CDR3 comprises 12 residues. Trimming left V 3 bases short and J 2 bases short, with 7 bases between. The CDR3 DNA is TGCAGTGCTAGTAAGGCCAACTATGGCTACACCTTC. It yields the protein CSASKANYGYTF.

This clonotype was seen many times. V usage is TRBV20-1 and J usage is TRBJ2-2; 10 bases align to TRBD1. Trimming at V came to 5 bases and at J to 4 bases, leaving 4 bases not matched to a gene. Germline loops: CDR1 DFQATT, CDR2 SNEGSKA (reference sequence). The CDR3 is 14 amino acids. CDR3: CSARTGGTTGELFF. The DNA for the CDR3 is TGCAGTGCTCGGACAGGGGGTACCACCGGGGAGCTGTTTTTT.

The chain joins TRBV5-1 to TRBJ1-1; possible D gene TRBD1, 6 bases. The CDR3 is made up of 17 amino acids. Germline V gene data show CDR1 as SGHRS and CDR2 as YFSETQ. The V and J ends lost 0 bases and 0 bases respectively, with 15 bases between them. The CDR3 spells CASSLEIMTGMNTEAFF. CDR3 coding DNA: TGCGCCAGCAGCTTGGAAATCATGACAGGTATGAACACTGAAGCTTTCTTT.

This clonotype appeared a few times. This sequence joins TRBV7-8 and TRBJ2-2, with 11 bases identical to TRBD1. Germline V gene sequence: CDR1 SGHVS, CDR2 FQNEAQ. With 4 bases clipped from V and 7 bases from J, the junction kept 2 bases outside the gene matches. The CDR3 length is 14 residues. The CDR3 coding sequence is TGTGCCAGCAGCTGGACAGGGGGCGGCGGGGAGCTGTTTTTT. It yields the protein CASSWTGGGGELFF. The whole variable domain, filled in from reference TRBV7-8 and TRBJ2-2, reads GAGVSQSPRYKVAKRGQDVALRCDPISGHVSLFWYQQALGQGPEFLTYFQNEAQLDKSGLPSDRFFAERPEGSVSTLKIQRTQQEDSAVYLCASSWTGGGGELFFGEGSRLTVL.

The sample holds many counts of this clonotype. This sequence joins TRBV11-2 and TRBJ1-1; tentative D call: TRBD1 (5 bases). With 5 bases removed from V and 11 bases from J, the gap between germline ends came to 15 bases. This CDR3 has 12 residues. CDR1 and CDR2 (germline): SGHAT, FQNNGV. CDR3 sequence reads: CASSLGVTAAFF. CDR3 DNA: TGTGCCAGCAGCCTAGGGGTCACGGCGGCTTTCTTT.

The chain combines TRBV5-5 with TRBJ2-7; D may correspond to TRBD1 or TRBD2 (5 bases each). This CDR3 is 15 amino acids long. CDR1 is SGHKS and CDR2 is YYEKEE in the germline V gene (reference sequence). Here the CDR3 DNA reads TGTGCCAGCAGCGTCGCGGGCCCCCATGGGGACGAGCAGTGCGTC. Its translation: CASSVAGPHGDEQCV.

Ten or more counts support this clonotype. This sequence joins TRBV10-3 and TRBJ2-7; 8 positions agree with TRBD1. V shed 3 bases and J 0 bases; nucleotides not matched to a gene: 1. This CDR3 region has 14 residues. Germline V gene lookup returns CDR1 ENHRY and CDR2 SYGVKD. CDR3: CAISDGQGSYEQYV. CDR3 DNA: TGTGCCATCAGTGACGGACAGGGCTCCTACGAGCAGTACGTC.

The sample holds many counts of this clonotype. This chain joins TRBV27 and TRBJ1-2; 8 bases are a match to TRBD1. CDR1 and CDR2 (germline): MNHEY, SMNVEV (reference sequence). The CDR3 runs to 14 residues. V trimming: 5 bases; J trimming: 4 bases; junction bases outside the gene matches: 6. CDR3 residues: CASSQRQGIYGYTF. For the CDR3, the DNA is TGTGCCAGCAGTCAAAGACAGGGGATCTATGGCTACACCTTC.

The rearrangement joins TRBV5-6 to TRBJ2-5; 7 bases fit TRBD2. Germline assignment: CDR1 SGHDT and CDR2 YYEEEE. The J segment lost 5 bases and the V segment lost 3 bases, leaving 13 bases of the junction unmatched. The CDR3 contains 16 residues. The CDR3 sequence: CASSYNMGLGGETQYF. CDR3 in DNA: TGTGCCAGCAGCTACAACATGGGACTCGGGGGGGAGACCCAGTACTTC.

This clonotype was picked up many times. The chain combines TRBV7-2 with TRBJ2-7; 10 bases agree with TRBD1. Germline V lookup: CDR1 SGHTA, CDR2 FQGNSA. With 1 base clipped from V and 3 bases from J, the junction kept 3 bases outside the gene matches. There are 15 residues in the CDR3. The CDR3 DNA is TGTGCCAGCAGCTTAGAGGGACAGGGGTACTACGAGCAGTACTTC. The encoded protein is CASSLEGQGYYEQYF.

The CDR3 DNA sequence: TGTGCCAGCAGCTCAACGAGGGGCGGCTATGGCTACACCTTC. Translation: CASSSTRGGYGYTF. The chain is built from TRBV7-8 and TRBJ1-2; possibly TRBD1 for D (5 bases). The CDR3 spans 14 residues. Trimming shortened V by 4 bases and J by 4 bases, and 13 bases separated the two germline ends. Germline V lookup: CDR1 SGHVS, CDR2 FQNEAQ.

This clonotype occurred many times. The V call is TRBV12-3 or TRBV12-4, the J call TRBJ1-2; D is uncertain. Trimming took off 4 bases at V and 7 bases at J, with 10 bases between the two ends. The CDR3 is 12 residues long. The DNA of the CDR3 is TGTGCCAGCAGTTCCGCGGGAGGTGGCTACACCTTC. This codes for CASSSAGGGYTF.

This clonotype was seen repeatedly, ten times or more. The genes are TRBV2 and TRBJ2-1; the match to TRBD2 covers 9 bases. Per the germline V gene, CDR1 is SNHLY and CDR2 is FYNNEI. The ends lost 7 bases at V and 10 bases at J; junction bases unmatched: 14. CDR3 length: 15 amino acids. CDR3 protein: CASTYSEIAGDEQFF. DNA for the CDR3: TGTGCCAGCACTTACTCTGAAATAGCGGGGGACGAGCAGTTCTTC.

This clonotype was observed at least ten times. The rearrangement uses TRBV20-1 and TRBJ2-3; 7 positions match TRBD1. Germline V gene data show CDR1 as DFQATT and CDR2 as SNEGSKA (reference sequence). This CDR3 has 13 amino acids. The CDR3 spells CRLRGLSTDTQYF. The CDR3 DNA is TGCAGGTTGAGGGGGCTCAGCACAGATACGCAGTATTTT.